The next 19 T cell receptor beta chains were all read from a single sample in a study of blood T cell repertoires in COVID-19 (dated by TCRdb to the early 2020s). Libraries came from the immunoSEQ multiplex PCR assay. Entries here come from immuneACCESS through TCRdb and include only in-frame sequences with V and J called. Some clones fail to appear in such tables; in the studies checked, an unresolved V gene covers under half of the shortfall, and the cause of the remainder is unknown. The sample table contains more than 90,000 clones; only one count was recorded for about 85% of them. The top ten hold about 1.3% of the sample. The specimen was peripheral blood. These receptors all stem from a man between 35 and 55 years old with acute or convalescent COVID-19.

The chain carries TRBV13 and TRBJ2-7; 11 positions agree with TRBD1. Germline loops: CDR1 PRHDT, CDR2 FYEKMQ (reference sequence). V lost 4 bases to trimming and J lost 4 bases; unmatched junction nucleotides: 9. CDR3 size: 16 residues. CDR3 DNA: TGTGCCAGCAGCTCCCCGGGGGGACAGGGGGTTTACGAGCAGTACTTC. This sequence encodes CASSSPGGQGVYEQYF.

CDR3 sequence reads: CASSRAGLQNSPLHF. CDR3 in DNA: TGTGCCAGCAGCAGGGCGGGGTTACAAAATTCACCCCTCCACTTT. The rearrangement links TRBV7-2 to TRBJ1-6, with D uncertain. Trimming took off 5 bases at V and 7 bases at J, with 15 bases between the two ends. The CDR3 is 15 residues long. CDR1 and CDR2 (germline): SGHTA, FQGNSA.

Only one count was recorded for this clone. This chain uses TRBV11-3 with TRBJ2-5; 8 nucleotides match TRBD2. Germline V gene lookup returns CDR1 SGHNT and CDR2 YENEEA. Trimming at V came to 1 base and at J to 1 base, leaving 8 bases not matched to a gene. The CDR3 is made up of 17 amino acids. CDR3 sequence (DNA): TGTGCCAGCAGCTTAGGGGTGGTCACTAGCGGCCAAGAGACCCAGTACTTC. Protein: CASSLGVVTSGQETQYF. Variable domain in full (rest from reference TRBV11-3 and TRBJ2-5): EAGVVQSPRYKIIEKKQPVAFWCNPISGHNTLYWYLQNLGQGPELLIRYENEEAVDDSQLPKDRFSAERLKGVDSTLKIQPAELGDSAVYLCASSLGVVTSGQETQYFGPGTRLLVL.

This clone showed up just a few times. The CDR3: CASSGGGGDTEAFF. The CDR3 DNA is TGTGCCAGCAGTGGGGGGGGAGGCGACACTGAAGCTTTCTTT. The V and J genes are TRBV2 and TRBJ1-1; D possibly corresponds to TRBD1 (5 bases). There are 14 residues in the CDR3. Germline lookup yields CDR1 SNHLY and CDR2 FYNNEI. V lost 4 bases, J lost 3 bases, and 12 bases lay in between.

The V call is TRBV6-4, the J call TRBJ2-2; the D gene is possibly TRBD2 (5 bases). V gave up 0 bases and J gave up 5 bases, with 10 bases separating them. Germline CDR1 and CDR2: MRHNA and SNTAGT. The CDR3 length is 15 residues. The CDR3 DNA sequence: TGTGCCAGCAGTGACTCATCGAGGACTACCGGGGAGCTGTTTTTT. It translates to CASSDSSRTTGELFF.

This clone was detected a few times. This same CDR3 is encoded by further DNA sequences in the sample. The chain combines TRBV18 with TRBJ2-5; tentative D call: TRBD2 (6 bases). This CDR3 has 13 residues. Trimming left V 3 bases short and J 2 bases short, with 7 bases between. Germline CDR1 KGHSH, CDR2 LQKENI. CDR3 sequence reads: CASSPGLQETQYF. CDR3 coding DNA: TGTGCCAGCTCACCCGGACTACAAGAGACCCAGTACTTC.

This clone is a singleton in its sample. The CDR3 is CASSWTRGGALAGELFF. As DNA, the CDR3 is TGCGCCAGCAGCTGGACTCGCGGGGGGGCATTGGCCGGGGAGCTGTTTTTT. The chain combines TRBV5-1 with TRBJ2-2; TRBD2 aligns across 9 bases. CDR3 length: 17 residues. Germline V gene sequence: CDR1 SGHRS, CDR2 YFSETQ. Losses at the gene ends were 3 bases for V and 6 bases for J; bases not matched to a gene: 12.

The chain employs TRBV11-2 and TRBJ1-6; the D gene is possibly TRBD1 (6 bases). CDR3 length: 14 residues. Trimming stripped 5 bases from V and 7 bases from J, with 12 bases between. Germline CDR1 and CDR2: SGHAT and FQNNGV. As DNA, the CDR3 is TGTGCCAGCAGCATAGGGGGGGTCAATTCACCCCTCCACTTT. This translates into CASSIGGVNSPLHF.

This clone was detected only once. The CDR3 nucleotides are TGTGCCAGCAGTTTGGGTGTGACAGGTCGTAACACTGAAGCTTTCTTT. Its protein is CASSLGVTGRNTEAFF. The J gene is TRBJ1-1, the V gene TRBV28; maybe TRBD1 (6 bases). This CDR3 has 16 amino acids. The germline V and J ends were trimmed by 3 bases and 2 bases, with 16 bases remaining between them. Looked up from germline, CDR1 is MDHEN and CDR2 is SYDVKM.

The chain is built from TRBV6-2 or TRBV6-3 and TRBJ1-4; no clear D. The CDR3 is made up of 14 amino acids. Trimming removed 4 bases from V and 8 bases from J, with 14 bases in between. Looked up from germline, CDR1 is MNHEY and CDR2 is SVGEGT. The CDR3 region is CASSSRHAGEKLFF. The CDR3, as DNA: TGTGCCAGCAGTTCAAGACACGCCGGCGAAAAACTGTTTTTT.

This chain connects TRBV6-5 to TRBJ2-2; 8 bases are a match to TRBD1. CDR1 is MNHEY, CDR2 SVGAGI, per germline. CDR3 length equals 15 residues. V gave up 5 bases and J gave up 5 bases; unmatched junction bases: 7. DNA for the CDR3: TGTGCCAGCAGTCCCGACAGGGGAACGACCGGGGAGCTGTTTTTT. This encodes CASSPDRGTTGELFF.

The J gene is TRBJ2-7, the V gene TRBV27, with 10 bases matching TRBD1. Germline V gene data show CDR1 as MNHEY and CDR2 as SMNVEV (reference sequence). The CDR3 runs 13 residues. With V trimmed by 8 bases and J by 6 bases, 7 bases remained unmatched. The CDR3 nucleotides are TGTGCCAGCTCTTCCGGGACAGGGGTCGAGCAGTACTTC. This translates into CASSSGTGVEQYF.

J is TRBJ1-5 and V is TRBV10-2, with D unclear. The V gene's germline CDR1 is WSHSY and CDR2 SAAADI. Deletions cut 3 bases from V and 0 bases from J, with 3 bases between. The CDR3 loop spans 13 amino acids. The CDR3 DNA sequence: TGCGCCAGCAGTGAAGCTAGCAATCAGCCCCAGCATTTT. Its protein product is CASSEASNQPQHF.

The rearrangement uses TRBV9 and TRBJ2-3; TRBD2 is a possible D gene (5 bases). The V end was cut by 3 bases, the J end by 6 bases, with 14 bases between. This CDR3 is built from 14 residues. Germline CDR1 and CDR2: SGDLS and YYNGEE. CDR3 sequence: CASSEVDSTDTQYF. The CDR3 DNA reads TGTGCCAGCAGCGAGGTGGACTCCACGGATACGCAGTATTTT. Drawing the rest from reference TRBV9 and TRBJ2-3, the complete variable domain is DSGVTQTPKHLITATGQRVTLRCSPRSGDLSVYWYQQSLDQGLQFLIQYYNGEERAKGNILERFSAQQFPDLHSELNLSSLELGDSALYFCASSEVDSTDTQYFGPGTRLTVL.

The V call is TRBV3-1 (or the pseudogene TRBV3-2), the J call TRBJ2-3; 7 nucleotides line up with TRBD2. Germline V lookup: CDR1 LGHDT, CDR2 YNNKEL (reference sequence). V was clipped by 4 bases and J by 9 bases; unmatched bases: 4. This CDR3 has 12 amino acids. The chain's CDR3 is CASSLPSGTQYF. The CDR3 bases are TGTGCCAGCAGCCTCCCTAGCGGAACGCAGTATTTT.

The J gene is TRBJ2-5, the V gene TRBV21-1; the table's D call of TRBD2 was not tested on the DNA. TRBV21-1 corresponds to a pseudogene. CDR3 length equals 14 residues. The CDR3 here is CASSKDASQETQYF. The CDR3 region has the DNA TGTGCCAGCAGCAAAGACGCGTCCCAAGAGACCCAGTACTTC.

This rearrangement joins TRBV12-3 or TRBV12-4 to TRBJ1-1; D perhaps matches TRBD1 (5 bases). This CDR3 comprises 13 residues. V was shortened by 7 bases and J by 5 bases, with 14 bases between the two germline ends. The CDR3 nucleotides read TGTGCCAGCATTAAGACAGTAGGGACTGAAGCTTTCTTT. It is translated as CASIKTVGTEAFF.

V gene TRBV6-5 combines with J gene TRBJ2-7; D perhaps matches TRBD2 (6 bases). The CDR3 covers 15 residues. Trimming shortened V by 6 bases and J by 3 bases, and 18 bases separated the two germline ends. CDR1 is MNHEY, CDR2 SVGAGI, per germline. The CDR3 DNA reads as TGTGCCAGCAGCTCTGGAGATGGAGGGTACTACGAGCAGTACTTC. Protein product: CASSSGDGGYYEQYF.

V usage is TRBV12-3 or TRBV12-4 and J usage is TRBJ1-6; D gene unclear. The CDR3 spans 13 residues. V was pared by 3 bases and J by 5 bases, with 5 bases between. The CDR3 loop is CASSFDNNSPLHF. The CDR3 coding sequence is TGTGCCAGCAGTTTTGACAATAATTCACCCCTCCACTTT.